This T cell receptor beta chain was profiled in a study of early T cells in non-severe SARS-CoV-2 infection. The sample holds many counts of this clonotype. With V trimmed by 11 bases and J by 0 bases, 5 bases remained unmatched. The CDR3 covers 14 residues. Germline-derived CDR1 and CDR2 are ENHRY and SYGVKD. Attachment of unique molecular identifiers was made to individual cDNA molecules. TCRdb reprocessed the 5' RACE reads via MiXCR and lists one record per CDR3 protein. This repertoire shows around 33,000 distinct CDR3 sequences, about 4.3% found once; its top ten account for around 8%. The chain uses TRBV10-3 and TRBJ1-5; TRBD1 aligns across 9 bases. The origin of this receptor is an adult who was a healthcare worker with PCR-confirmed SARS-CoV-2 infection or an uninfected control (not recorded which). Material for sequencing was whole blood. The CDR3 region is CAAQGANSNQPQHF. DNA for the CDR3: TGTGCCGCACAGGGGGCGAATAGCAATCAGCCCCAGCATTTT.